The source of this T cell receptor (beta chain) is a study of cytomegalovirus exposure and HLA in healthy donors. In its sample, this clone was seen a few times. The antigen is unknown. The CDR3 runs to 13 residues. CDR1 is LNHNV, CDR2 YYDKDF, per germline (reference sequence). V shed 2 bases, J shed 11 bases, and the junction held 6 bases outside the gene matches. The primer mix had 60 Vbeta and 13 Jbeta primers. Measured with immunoSEQ multiplex PCR; TCRdb has only the in-frame clones, and not every one. The table has about 200,000 clones, around 81% seen once. General study findings and limits: Some TCR beta chains (around 160 of them) were listed as cytomegalovirus-associated. Indistinguishable V segments such as TRBV6-2 and TRBV6-3 were excluded. A later analysis reportedly identified an Asian-associated ancestry cluster as carrying fewer N-insertions than the roughly 720-donor mean.

Donors were nominally healthy when sampled, though unrecorded immune exposures were likely. The chain combines TRBV15 with TRBJ1-1, with 9 bases matching TRBD1. The source material was PBMCs. This sequence originates from a man aged 25 to 45 in good health and CMV-seronegative. In DNA form, the CDR3 reads TGTGCCACCAGCAGATGGACAGGGGAATCGGCTTTCTTT. Amino acid sequence: CATSRWTGESAFF.